This T cell receptor beta chain was documented in a study of low-dose radiotherapy and immunotherapy resistance in tumors. Study at large: 1 Gy per fraction was delivered to Cohort 2 every two weeks, for 13 Gy total over 26 weeks. Patients received cyclophosphamide 200 mg/m2 intravenously every two weeks, the day before radiation-immunotherapy. Study patients were administered oral aspirin at 300 mg daily for four cycles from cycle 1 day 1.

This clonotype was seen at least ten times. Time point: before trial treatment. The V gene lost 2 bases and the J gene lost 10 bases, with 12 bases spanning the gap. CDR3 size: 13 residues. Germline CDR1 MNHEY, CDR2 SVGEGT. First-strand cDNA relied on TRAV- and TRBV-specific primers spanning alpha and beta chains. The authors ran around 20 PCR cycles to amplify TCRs with a constant-region primer and V-primer adapter. The authors amplified isolated mRNA by in vitro transcription. In TCRdb, the reads were re-called with MiXCR into one record per CDR3 protein. The repertoire holds some 88,000 distinct CDR3 sequences, roughly 9% seen once, with 1% in the top ten.

Specimen: PBMCs, collected before treatment. The V gene is TRBV6-2 or TRBV6-3, the J gene TRBJ2-1; no clear D. The source is a male donor with prostate cancer. CDR3 sequence (DNA): TGTGCCAGCAGTTACCGATCGTCTTGGGAGCAGTTCTTC. Protein: CASSYRSSWEQFF.